This paragraph covers one T cell receptor (beta chain) sequence. Its antigen is unknown. Trimming took 2 bases from V and 5 from J, leaving 15 bases between them. The CDR3 has 15 residues. The germline gives CDR1 DFQATT, CDR2 SNEGSKA (reference sequence). Donors were systemically healthy Caucasian individuals from Russia aged roughly 6 to 95 years. In each sample, at least 6.5 million PBMCs were isolated. This sample is part of a study of blood T cells in healthy people across ages. Study-wide results and limits: In long-lived donors, naive CD4+ cell counts and diversity exceeded those of aged donors. Older age coincided with a roughly linear decline in TCR beta diversity per million T cells.

PCR was performed a second time for about 7 to 12 cycles using a sample-barcoded 5' primer and a J-beta primer mix. MiXCR, run by TCRdb on the 5' RACE reads, gives a single entry per CDR3 protein. The sample has just over 800,000 distinct CDR3 sequences, about 59% seen once; the top ten hold approximately 30%. The V gene is TRBV20-1, the J gene TRBJ1-4; D perhaps matches TRBD1 (5 bases). Material for sequencing was blood. This clonotype originated in a man aged 25-45 years in good health. The CDR3 bases are TGCAGTGCTAGATCTGGGGATGGGGCGAATGAAAAACTGTTTTTT. It yields the protein CSARSGDGANEKLFF.